The sequence of this TCR beta chain was determined in a study of blood T cell repertoires in COVID-19 (dated by TCRdb to 2020 to 2022). About the full investigation: Samples from collaborators originated in the United States, Italy and Spain and spanned both the acute and convalescent phases of COVID-19. The prospective study material was composed of cDNA or gDNA derived from T cells, B-cell-depleted T cells, or PBMCs. The dataset comprised deeply sampled blood TCRbeta repertoires from subjects exposed to, actively infected with, or recovered from COVID-19. The repertoires were released in a freely available public database intended as a resource for research on the immune response to SARS-CoV-2. Samples came from the ongoing ImmuneRACE study (first 160 participants) plus 1,254 subjects from 6 global collaborators. Nearly every sample came with metadata listing a de-identified subject ID, COVID-19 status, age in years and sex. Where available, HLA class I and class II types were taken from metadata supplied by the sample provider and were not determined by assay-based typing. The paper's findings and limits, for the study overall: The amount of clinical and demographic metadata varied by source and participant and was provided uncurated.

A note on this clone: Its binding antigen is unknown. Per-nucleotide qualities are absent, and no much larger clonotype sits a single base away.

Collaborating institutions collected whole blood in K2EDTA tubes following their own protocols. For TCRbeta analysis, collaborator samples were shipped as frozen whole blood, as isolated PBMCs, or as DNA extracted from either sample type. V loses 4 bases, J loses 1 base, and the germline ends lie 14 bases apart. The cysteine opens and the phenylalanine closes a CDR3 of 15 amino acids. Left in the record is the CDR3 DNA by itself, 45 bases read in frame from the first base. CDR1 LNHDA and CDR2 SQIVND were looked up in the germline V gene (reference sequence). TCRbeta CDR3 regions were amplified from genomic DNA using the immunoSEQ Assay, a bias-controlled multiplex PCR. The source study handled its data this way. Nucleated cell counts per sample were estimated from amplification of reference gene primers within the assay. Sequence reads were collapsed and filtered to measure the absolute abundance of every unique TCRbeta CDR3 rearrangement. For each sample, productive Simpson clonality was calculated as the square root of Simpson's diversity index across productive rearrangements. The source is immuneACCESS, and TCRdb retained only in-frame sequences with V and J called. Part of the clones is not carried over; for the studies checked, unresolved V genes explain less than half of this, and the remainder is unexplained. V and J calls plus clone size are reproduced from that table; the DNA served to infer D and trimming. Within this sample are under 170,000 clones, with about 80% of them counted one time only. The top ten constitute over 2% of the sample.

Material for sequencing was peripheral blood. The origin of this receptor is a man in his 70s with acute or convalescent COVID-19. The V and J segments used are TRBV19 and TRBJ2-7, with no D gene named confidently. The DNA sequence follows: TGTGCCAGTAGTACCGACCCCAAGAGGTCCTACGAGCAGTACTTC. Its translation is CASSTDPKRSYEQYF. Here the CDR3 is joined to the reference TRBV19 and TRBJ2-7 genes, and the full variable domain is: DGGITQSPKYLFRKEGQNVTLSCEQNLNHDAMYWYRQDPGQGLRLIYYSQIVNDFQKGDIAEGYSVSREKKESFPLTVTSAQKNPTAFYLCASSTDPKRSYEQYFGPGTRLTVT.